These 16 T cell receptor beta chains share one sample of origin, sequenced in a study of blood T cell repertoires in COVID-19. The protocol was immunoSEQ multiplex PCR, while the TCRdb copy is restricted to in-frame clones and leaves out a portion. The table has about 240,000 clones, 82% seen once. Sequencing input: peripheral blood. The receptors come from a woman in her seventies with acute or convalescent COVID-19.

The V and J genes are TRBV7-2 and TRBJ1-6; D uncertain. This CDR3 is built from 15 residues. Germline V CDR1 and CDR2: SGHTA, FQGNSA. The ends were cut back, 8 bases at V and 6 bases at J, with 17 bases in the middle. The CDR3 nucleotides read TGTGCCAGCCAGGTGGTGGCAGGTCCTAATTCACCCCTCCACTTT. It is translated as CASQVVAGPNSPLHF.

This chain joins TRBV5-1 and TRBJ1-2; 9 positions match TRBD1. Germline CDR1 is SGHRS and CDR2 is YFSETQ. The CDR3 covers 15 residues. V lost 2 bases, J lost 0 bases, and 2 bases stayed unmatched. CDR3 bases: TGCGCCAGCAGCTTATGGGACAGGGCTAACTATGGCTACACCTTC. Translated, it gives CASSLWDRANYGYTF.

This chain links TRBV29-1 with TRBJ2-3; D uncertain. This CDR3 comprises 15 residues. Deletions cut 3 bases from V and 1 base from J, with 14 bases between. Germline CDR1 is SQVTM and CDR2 is ANQGSEA. Here the CDR3 reads CSVDWLAPRTDTQYF. CDR3 sequence (DNA): TGCAGCGTTGATTGGTTAGCTCCCCGCACAGATACGCAGTATTTT.

The J gene is TRBJ2-6, the V gene TRBV19; 7 positions match TRBD1. This CDR3 comprises 19 residues. Unmatched junction bases numbered 10, after V lost 2 bases and J lost 0 bases. Germline V CDR1 and CDR2: LNHDA, SQIVND (reference sequence). In nucleotides, the CDR3 is TGTGCCAGTAGTATAAGGGGGACAGTTGGTAGCTCTGGGGCCAACGTCCTGACTTTC. This sequence encodes CASSIRGTVGSSGANVLTF.

This chain joins TRBV2 and TRBJ2-1, with 11 nucleotides matching TRBD2. The germline V gene has CDR1 SNHLY and CDR2 FYNNEI. After removal of 9 bases from V and 3 bases from J, the junction contained 10 bases not matched to a gene. The CDR3 totals 16 residues. CDR3 nucleotides: TGTGCCAGTAAACTTATAGCGGGGGGGCTCTACAATGAGCAGTTCTTC. Its protein is CASKLIAGGLYNEQFF.

This chain links TRBV6-2 or TRBV6-3 with TRBJ2-7, with a weak D call TRBD1 (6 bases). The CDR3 runs 17 residues. Trimming took 4 bases from V and 5 from J, leaving 24 bases between them. The germline V gene has CDR1 MNHEY and CDR2 SVGEGT. CDR3 nucleotide sequence: TGTGCCAGCAGTTGGGACACCGGGACAAATGCCTTCCACGAGCAGTACTTC. It translates to CASSWDTGTNAFHEQYF.

This chain joins TRBV19 and TRBJ1-4; 10 bases map to TRBD1. Unmatched junction bases numbered 13, after V lost 4 bases and J lost 8 bases. The CDR3 has 17 residues. Germline CDR1 reads LNHDA; CDR2 reads SQIVND (reference sequence). CDR3 sequence: CASSTTGGWRSAEKLFF. The CDR3 DNA sequence: TGTGCCAGTAGTACGACAGGGGGCTGGCGGAGCGCGGAAAAACTGTTTTTT.

This CDR3 is CASSLSPGQGSSPLHF. The CDR3 DNA reads TGTGCCAGCAGCTTAAGCCCGGGACAGGGTAGTTCACCCCTCCACTTT. V and J are TRBV7-9 and TRBJ1-6; 9 bases are shared with TRBD1. Germline V gives CDR1 SEHNR, CDR2 FQNEAQ (reference sequence). The CDR3 spans 16 residues. Trimming cost V 2 bases and J 9 bases; bases outside gene matches: 8. The entire variable domain, with the rest obtained from reference TRBV7-9 and TRBJ1-6, is as follows: DTGVSQNPRHKITKRGQNVTFRCDPISEHNRLYWYRQTLGQGPEFLTYFQNEAQLEKSRLLSDRFSAERPKGSFSTLEIQRTEQGDSAMYLCASSLSPGQGSSPLHFGNGTRLTVT.

This chain links TRBV7-2 with TRBJ2-5; perhaps TRBD1 as D (5 bases). Germline V lookup: CDR1 SGHTA, CDR2 FQGNSA. The CDR3 contains 13 residues. The germline V and J ends were trimmed by 5 bases and 5 bases, with 12 bases remaining between them. The DNA for the CDR3 is TGTGCCAGCAGCCAAGGGGCGACCGAGACCCAGTACTTC. This gives the protein CASSQGATETQYF.

V gene TRBV5-1 combines with J gene TRBJ1-1; tentatively, D is TRBD1 (6 bases). The germline V and J ends were trimmed by 2 bases and 6 bases, with 14 bases remaining between them. CDR1 is SGHRS, CDR2 YFSETQ, per germline. CDR3 length: 14 residues. CDR3 amino acids: CASSLPEKGAEAFF. The CDR3 nucleotides read TGCGCCAGCAGCTTACCTGAAAAGGGGGCTGAAGCTTTCTTT.

The genes are TRBV7-2 and TRBJ1-2, with 9 bases lining up with TRBD1. Trimming took 6 bases from V and 4 from J; bases not matched to a gene: 6. CDR3 length: 14 amino acids. Germline lookup yields CDR1 SGHTA and CDR2 FQGNSA. The CDR3 DNA reads TGTGCCAGCAGACAGGGACAGGGTGGCTATGGCTACACCTTC. As protein: CASRQGQGGYGYTF. The whole variable domain, remainder taken from reference TRBV7-2 and TRBJ1-2, is GAGVSQSPSNKVTEKGKDVELRCDPISGHTALYWYRQSLGQGLEFLIYFQGNSAPDKSGLPSDRFSAERTGGSVSTLTIQRTQQEDSAVYLCASRQGQGGYGYTFGSGTRLTVV.

The gene calls are TRBV7-2 and TRBJ2-5, with 8 bases lining up with TRBD2. Looked up from germline, CDR1 is SGHTA and CDR2 is FQGNSA. J lost 5 bases, V lost 4 bases, and 9 bases had no gene match. The CDR3 spans 15 residues. CDR3 loop: CASSSQRGHGETQYF. CDR3 bases: TGTGCCAGCAGCTCCCAGCGGGGGCACGGTGAGACCCAGTACTTC.

The V and J genes are TRBV21-1 and TRBJ2-1; no DNA check was done on the table's D call, TRBD2. TRBV21-1 is a pseudogene segment. The CDR3 consists of 15 residues. The CDR3 nucleotides read TGTGCCAGCAGGAGGAGCGGGGGGGCTGTGAATGAGCAGTTCTTC. Translating gives CASRRSGGAVNEQFF.

The genes are TRBV1 and TRBJ1-1. TRBV1 is a known pseudogene. CDR3 size: 16 residues. The DNA of the CDR3 is TGCACCAGCAGCCAAGAGTGCGGGGGCAAGGGGACTGAAGCTTTCTTT. The encoded protein is CTSSQECGGKGTEAFF.

The V and J genes are TRBV14 and TRBJ2-1, with 12 bases fitting TRBD2. The J segment lost 1 base and the V segment lost 0 bases, leaving 7 bases of the junction unmatched. The CDR3 sequence is 19 residues long. Per germline, CDR1 SGHDN and CDR2 FVKESK. CDR3 bases: TGTGCCAGCAGCCAAGATGGTCTAGCGGGGGGGTGGTCCTACAATGAGCAGTTCTTC. Translation gives CASSQDGLAGGWSYNEQFF.

J is TRBJ2-1 and V is TRBV7-9, with 8 bases identical to TRBD1. Germline assignment: CDR1 SEHNR and CDR2 FQNEAQ (reference sequence). J gave up 4 bases and V 5 bases, and 7 bases lay outside the gene matches. The CDR3 loop spans 15 amino acids. CDR3 residues: CASSQGQGLYNEQFF. The CDR3 nucleotides are TGTGCCAGCAGCCAAGGACAGGGCTTATACAATGAGCAGTTCTTC.